Listed here are 29 T cell receptor beta chains from one sample, sequenced in a study of blood T cell repertoires in COVID-19. This table comes from immunoSEQ multiplex PCR, and its TCRdb copy is limited to in-frame clones, with some not included. The sample has 180,000 or so clones; around 91% are singletons. The sequenced sample consisted of peripheral blood. The receptors were sampled from a man aged 50-59 years with acute or convalescent COVID-19.

V gene TRBV13 combines with J gene TRBJ1-3; D might be TRBD1 (5 bases). In germline, CDR1 is PRHDT, CDR2 FYEKMQ (reference sequence). The CDR3 is 14 residues long. V was clipped by 5 bases and J by 4 bases, with 12 bases between them. The CDR3 spells CASSQAGFGNTIYF. Here the CDR3 DNA reads TGTGCCAGCAGCCAGGCAGGGTTCGGAAACACCATATATTTT.

This clone occurred a few times. The J gene is TRBJ1-4, the V gene TRBV3-1 (or the pseudogene TRBV3-2), with D possibly being TRBD1 (6 bases). The germline V gene encodes CDR1 LGHDT and CDR2 YNNKEL (reference sequence). This CDR3 region has 15 residues. Trimming cost V 4 bases and J 7 bases, with 16 bases left between them. The CDR3 is CASSPGQKSGEKLFF. CDR3 DNA: TGTGCCAGCAGCCCAGGACAGAAAAGTGGTGAAAAACTGTTTTTT.

The CDR3 region has the DNA TGTGCCAGCAGCTACCGACGTGGTGCGCGGGGGAAAGATACGCAGTATTTT. It yields the protein CASSYRRGARGKDTQYF. V gene TRBV7-8 combines with J gene TRBJ2-3; 7 bases agree with TRBD2. The CDR3 is made up of 17 amino acids. Per the germline V gene, CDR1 is SGHVS and CDR2 is FQNEAQ. V shed 4 bases and J 5 bases; nucleotides not matched to a gene: 15.

The chain couples TRBV11-2 to TRBJ2-5; maybe TRBD1 (6 bases). V lost 5 bases, J lost 7 bases, and 23 bases lay in between. Per the germline V gene, CDR1 is SGHAT and CDR2 is FQNNGV. The CDR3 sequence is 16 residues long. DNA of the CDR3: TGTGCCAGCAGCCCTAGTGTGCAGGGGATAAGAGGGACCCAGTACTTC. As protein: CASSPSVQGIRGTQYF.

The V gene is TRBV28, the J gene TRBJ1-4; TRBD1 matches at 7 bases. Germline V lookup: CDR1 MDHEN, CDR2 SYDVKM. Germline trimming cut 5 bases from V and 7 bases from J; bases unmatched to any gene: 10. CDR3 length equals 15 residues. The CDR3 loop reads CASSLDRVGGEKLFF. DNA of the CDR3: TGTGCCAGCAGTCTCGACAGGGTCGGCGGTGAAAAACTGTTTTTT.

The CDR3 sequence is CAISLAGTGELFF. The CDR3 DNA sequence: TGTGCCATCTCCCTAGCGGGGACCGGGGAGCTGTTTTTT. V and J are TRBV10-3 and TRBJ2-2, with 9 bases fitting TRBD2. With V trimmed by 8 bases and J by 5 bases, 3 bases remained unmatched. Germline V CDR1 and CDR2: ENHRY, SYGVKD. The CDR3 loop spans 13 amino acids.

The chain couples TRBV7-2 to TRBJ1-2; D uncertain. CDR1 is SGHTA and CDR2 is FQGNSA in the germline V gene. Deletions cut 5 bases from V and 4 bases from J, with 20 bases between. This CDR3 contains 16 residues. The CDR3 DNA reads TGTGCCAGCAGCCCCATACCAGGAAGTGTCGGCTATGGCTACACCTTC. This translates into CASSPIPGSVGYGYTF.

CDR3 region: CASSQEWDQPQHF. CDR3 nucleotide sequence: TGTGCCAGCAGCCAGGAGTGGGATCAGCCCCAGCATTTT. The genes are TRBV4-2 and TRBJ1-5; the D is unclear. Per the germline V gene, CDR1 is LGHNA and CDR2 is YNFKEQ. The CDR3 sequence is 13 residues long. V lost 3 bases, J lost 5 bases, and 8 bases lay in between.

The chain is built from TRBV6-1 and TRBJ1-4, with 9 bases fitting TRBD1. Germline CDR1 and CDR2: MNHNS and SASEGT. The CDR3 spans 15 residues. V lost 1 base and J lost 6; bases outside the gene matches: 3. The CDR3 sequence is CASSEVRTGDEKLFF. DNA for the CDR3: TGTGCCAGCAGTGAAGTTCGGACAGGGGATGAAAAACTGTTTTTT.

The chain is built from TRBV19 and TRBJ2-1; unclear D gene. CDR3 length: 14 amino acids. Trimming cost V 3 bases and J 7 bases, with 13 bases left between them. The germline gives CDR1 LNHDA, CDR2 SQIVND (reference sequence). The CDR3 coding sequence is TGTGCCAGTAGTATTGGTTTTAGTATTAATGAGCAGTTCTTC. The encoded protein is CASSIGFSINEQFF.

The chain combines TRBV10-2 with TRBJ1-6; D is undetermined. Germline lookup yields CDR1 WSHSY and CDR2 SAAADI. There are 15 residues in the CDR3. Trimming left V 5 bases short and J 0 bases short, with 8 bases between. CDR3 amino acids: CASSPGSSYNSPLHF. In DNA form, the CDR3 reads TGCGCCAGCAGTCCGGGTAGCTCCTATAATTCACCCCTCCACTTT.

V and J are TRBV18 and TRBJ1-4; 12 bases map to TRBD1. V was clipped by 2 bases and J by 8 bases; unmatched bases: 15. The CDR3 runs to 19 residues. The V gene's germline CDR1 is KGHSH and CDR2 LQKENI. CDR3: CASSPSSGTGGRSKEKLFF. The CDR3 bases are TGTGCCAGCTCACCATCATCCGGGACAGGGGGCCGTTCAAAGGAAAAACTGTTTTTT.

The chain links TRBV6-6 to TRBJ2-6, with D possibly TRBD1 on 6 matching bases. The germline CDR1 and CDR2 sequences are MNHNY and SVGAGI (reference sequence). V lost 6 bases, J lost 0 bases, and 18 bases lay in between. The CDR3 contains 18 residues. CDR3 in amino acids: CASRRPQGLLSGANVLTF. DNA for the CDR3: TGTGCCAGCAGACGACCACAGGGTCTCCTCTCTGGGGCCAACGTCCTGACTTTC.

The chain has TRBV18 and TRBJ1-2; TRBD1 aligns across 12 bases. CDR3 length: 15 amino acids. CDR1 is KGHSH and CDR2 is LQKENI in the germline V gene. V gave up 3 bases and J gave up 3 bases; unmatched junction bases: 2. CDR3 sequence reads: CASSPGTGGDYGYTF. CDR3 nucleotide sequence: TGTGCCAGCTCACCGGGGACAGGGGGCGACTATGGCTACACCTTC. The whole variable domain, filled in from reference TRBV18 and TRBJ1-2, reads NAGVMQNPRHLVRRRGQEARLRCSPMKGHSHVYWYRQLPEEGLKFMVYLQKENIIDESGMPKERFSAEFPKEGPSILRIQQVVRGDSAAYFCASSPGTGGDYGYTFGSGTRLTVV.

The CDR3 region has the DNA TGTGCCAGTAGCCGTTACACCGGGGAGCTGTTTTTT. It yields the protein CASSRYTGELFF. The rearrangement links TRBV19 to TRBJ2-2, with D unresolved. Germline V gene data show CDR1 as LNHDA and CDR2 as SQIVND (reference sequence). Trimming took off 6 bases at V and 3 bases at J, with 5 bases between the two ends. The CDR3 extends over 12 amino acids.

The rearrangement uses TRBV18 and TRBJ2-1, with 9 bases that match TRBD1. Unmatched junction bases numbered 9, after V lost 3 bases and J lost 3 bases. The length of the CDR3 is 17 residues. Germline CDR1 and CDR2: KGHSH and LQKENI. Written as DNA, the CDR3 is TGTGCCAGCTCACCCCAGTCCGGGACAGGGAACTACAATGAGCAGTTCTTC. It translates to CASSPQSGTGNYNEQFF.

The chain recombines TRBV9 with TRBJ1-1; D is perhaps TRBD1 (6 bases). From germline, CDR1 is SGDLS and CDR2 YYNGEE. This CDR3 region has 13 residues. V lost 7 bases and J 2 bases, leaving 12 bases between the germline ends. CDR3 nucleotides: TGTGCCAGCTCTGACAGGCCAAACACTGAAGCTTTCTTT. This sequence encodes CASSDRPNTEAFF. Based on the CDR3 plus reference TRBV9 and TRBJ1-1, the full variable domain is DSGVTQTPKHLITATGQRVTLRCSPRSGDLSVYWYQQSLDQGLQFLIQYYNGEERAKGNILERFSAQQFPDLHSELNLSSLELGDSALYFCASSDRPNTEAFFGQGTRLTVV.

The chain couples TRBV29-1 to TRBJ1-2; D is undetermined. The CDR3 is 11 residues long. Germline V gene lookup returns CDR1 SQVTM and CDR2 ANQGSEA. V was shortened by 3 bases and J by 8 bases, with 10 bases between the two germline ends. The CDR3 DNA follows: TGCAGCGTTGAGGGGAGAGACGGCTACACCTTC. It specifies CSVEGRDGYTF.

This chain joins TRBV28 and TRBJ2-7; 7 nucleotides line up with TRBD2. The V segment lost 3 bases and the J segment 0 bases; nucleotides outside the gene matches: 5. This CDR3 is 15 amino acids long. Germline assignment: CDR1 MDHEN and CDR2 SYDVKM. The CDR3 region is CASSFAGVSSYEQYF. The CDR3 coding sequence is TGTGCCAGCAGTTTTGCGGGGGTATCCTCCTACGAGCAGTACTTC.

The rearrangement uses TRBV10-3 and TRBJ2-2; D is ambiguous. The V gene's germline CDR1 is ENHRY and CDR2 SYGVKD. Trimming cost V 7 bases and J 7 bases, with 7 bases left between them. This CDR3 contains 11 residues. The CDR3 DNA follows: TGTGCCATCACCCCAGGCGGGGAGCTGTTTTTT. Its protein is CAITPGGELFF.

The CDR3 reads CASRLDRNPGPSYGYTF. The CDR3 nucleotides read TGTGCCAGCAGACTAGACAGGAACCCAGGGCCCTCCTATGGCTACACCTTC. V usage is TRBV2 and J usage is TRBJ1-2, with D possibly matching TRBD1 (6 bases). Germline loops: CDR1 SNHLY, CDR2 FYNNEI. The CDR3 sequence is 17 residues long. Trimming pared 6 bases from V and 4 bases from J, leaving 24 bases between.

The chain employs TRBV30 and TRBJ2-2, with 9 bases aligning to TRBD1. J gave up 6 bases and V 2 bases, and 4 bases lay outside the gene matches. Germline values: CDR1 GTSNPN, CDR2 SVGIG (reference sequence). The CDR3 sequence is 14 residues long. In nucleotides, the CDR3 is TGTGCCTGGAGTTCCGGACAGGGGTCCGGGGAGCTGTTTTTT. This sequence encodes CAWSSGQGSGELFF. Full variable domain (rest looked up from reference TRBV30 and TRBJ2-2): SQTIHQWPATLVQPVGSPLSLECTVEGTSNPNLYWYRQAAGRGLQLLFYSVGIGQISSEVPQNLSASRPQDRQFILSSKKLLLSDSGFYLCAWSSGQGSGELFFGEGSRLTVL.

The chain uses TRBV6-6 and TRBJ2-1; 11 bases map to TRBD1. J gave up 6 bases and V 8 bases, and 6 bases lay outside the gene matches. The CDR3 is 14 amino acids. Germline loops: CDR1 MNHNY, CDR2 SVGAGI (reference sequence). CDR3 sequence: CASRRGQGGNEQFF. The CDR3 coding sequence is TGTGCCAGCCGCAGGGGACAGGGGGGCAATGAGCAGTTCTTC.

This chain connects TRBV19 to TRBJ2-5; 11 bases align to TRBD2. V trimming: 2 bases; J trimming: 4 bases; junction bases outside the gene matches: 3. Germline CDR1 reads LNHDA; CDR2 reads SQIVND (reference sequence). The CDR3 consists of 15 residues. The CDR3 reads CASSILTSGGETQYF. The CDR3 DNA reads as TGTGCCAGTAGTATACTAACTAGCGGGGGAGAGACCCAGTACTTC.

This clone was counted once. The chain employs TRBV18 and TRBJ1-5, with TRBD1 matching over 9 bases. This CDR3 is 15 amino acids long. Losses at the gene ends were 4 bases for V and 4 bases for J; bases not matched to a gene: 5. Germline CDR1 reads KGHSH; CDR2 reads LQKENI. The CDR3 DNA follows: TGTGCCAGCTCACTAGGACAGGGGAGGAATCAGCCCCAGCATTTT. Translating gives CASSLGQGRNQPQHF.

The CDR3 here is CASSLKGWSTEAFF. The CDR3, as DNA: TGTGCCAGCAGCTTAAAGGGGTGGAGCACTGAAGCTTTCTTT. J is TRBJ1-1 and V is TRBV11-1; D is possibly TRBD1 (5 bases). The CDR3 totals 14 residues. The germline V gene has CDR1 SGHAT and CDR2 FQDESV (reference sequence). V was cut by 2 bases and J by 4 bases, with 11 bases left in between. The full variable domain, completed using reference TRBV11-1 and TRBJ1-1, is EAEVAQSPRYKITEKSQAVAFWCDPISGHATLYWYRQILGQGPELLVQFQDESVVDDSQLPKDRFSAERLKGVDSTLKIQPAELGDSAMYLCASSLKGWSTEAFFGQGTRLTVV.

The chain joins TRBV7-8 to TRBJ1-4, with D perhaps TRBD1 (6 bases). Germline lookup yields CDR1 SGHVS and CDR2 FQNEAQ. V dropped 6 bases and J dropped 4 bases, with 15 bases sitting between them. This CDR3 contains 15 residues. The CDR3 DNA reads TGTGCCAGCAGTTCACAGGGATGGGGTAATGAAAAACTGTTTTTT. Its protein is CASSSQGWGNEKLFF.

This sequence joins TRBV5-1 and TRBJ2-1, with unresolved D. Germline CDR1 SGHRS, CDR2 YFSETQ. Trimming left V 3 bases short and J 3 bases short, with 4 bases between. The CDR3 has 12 residues. CDR3 coding DNA: TGCGCCAGCAGCTCGGTCTACAATGAGCAGTTCTTC. It is translated as CASSSVYNEQFF.

A word on this clone: The identical CDR3 is also encoded by other nucleotide sequences in the sample. The chain links TRBV19 to TRBJ1-5, with D possibly being TRBD1 (6 bases). This CDR3 is built from 15 residues. Germline V gene lookup returns CDR1 LNHDA and CDR2 SQIVND (reference sequence). V was clipped by 1 base and J by 5 bases, with 12 bases between them. Written as DNA, the CDR3 is TGTGCCAGTAGTATAGCCCGCAGGGGCGATCAGCCCCAGCATTTT. Its translation: CASSIARRGDQPQHF.